This T cell receptor beta chain came from a study of shared clonotypes between healthy human individuals. Study as a whole: Researchers assigned three CD4 naive, three CD4 memory, two CD8 naive and one CD8 memory plate to each donor.

DNA at 150 to 250 ng, roughly 30,000 T cell genomes, went into sorted-subset replicate PCRs. Data came from immunoSEQ multiplex PCR; TCRdb stores just in-frame clones and leaves some out. The sample contains more than 2 million clones, 85% to 95% of which appear only once. Terminally differentiated effector memory CD45RA+ cells were left out of the naive CD8 fraction, which was CD45RO-negative and positively selected for CCR7. V lost 3 bases to trimming and J lost 4 bases; unmatched junction nucleotides: 18. The CDR3 consists of 18 residues. The V gene's germline CDR1 is MDHEN and CDR2 SYDVKM. Source material: naive CD8+ T cells from PBMCs. This clonotype was obtained from a man between 18 and 35 years old in good health. Some clones in this sample may be carry-over from other donors' samples. The chain has TRBV28 and TRBJ2-7, with 7 bases aligning to TRBD1. The CDR3 bases are TGTGCCAGCAGTTTGCCGGGACAGCTTTCACCGTCCCTTTACGAGCAGTACTTC. Protein: CASSLPGQLSPSLYEQYF.